These T cell receptor beta chains were read from a single sample in a study of T cell clones after liver transplantation. The protocol was immunoSEQ multiplex PCR, while the TCRdb copy is restricted to in-frame clones and leaves out a portion. Of tens of thousands of clones in the sample, 65% to 85% were seen once. Source: CD4+ T cells from blood, taken approximately 3.5 years after liver transplant. These receptors were taken from a human patient who received a liver transplant. Among the T cells, some may be from the graft donor. Both conserved end residues are part of each CDR3. A D gene is named only where the DNA matches it firmly. Size values are once, few and many counts, or a class for expanded clones, and some rows have none.

CDR3 | DNA | D | J | V | size
CAGSRDPGETQYF | TGCGCCGGGAGCCGGGACCCCGGAGAGACCCAGTACTTC | - | TRBJ2-5 | TRBV5-1 | -
CASTVSKHSTNEKLFF | TGTGCCAGTACCGTGTCCAAACACTCAACTAATGAAAAACTGTTTTTT | - | TRBJ1-4 | TRBV19 | -
CASSPIQGALGETQYF | TGTGCCAGCAGCCCTATACAGGGGGCGTTGGGAGAGACCCAGTACTTC | TRBD1 | TRBJ2-5 | TRBV5-5 | -
CASSSWLAGEETQYF | TGTGCCAGCAGCTCCTGGCTAGCGGGAGAAGAGACCCAGTACTTC | TRBD2 | TRBJ2-5 | TRBV11-3 | -
CASSLTGPTEAFF | TGTGCCAGCAGCCTGACGGGGCCCACTGAAGCTTTCTTT | - | TRBJ1-1 | TRBV7-9 | -
CASSFDRAASGNTIYF | TGCGCCAGCAGCTTCGACAGGGCCGCCTCTGGAAACACCATATATTTT | TRBD1 | TRBJ1-3 | TRBV5-1 | -
CASSPGRYGYTF | TGTGCCAGCAGCCCGGGCCGCTATGGCTACACCTTC | - | TRBJ1-2 | TRBV7-3 | few
CASRKTGTTYEQYF | TGTGCCAGCAGAAAGACGGGTACAACCTACGAGCAGTACTTC | - | TRBJ2-7 | TRBV6-1 | -
CASSLGSAYGYTF | TGTGCCAGCAGCTTAGGGAGTGCCTATGGCTACACCTTC | - | TRBJ1-2 | TRBV7-9 | few
CASSPSYGYTF | TGTGCCAGCAGTCCGAGCTATGGCTACACCTTC | - | TRBJ1-2 | TRBV28 | once
CSVEGTLWEQFF | TGCAGCGTTGAAGGGACCCTTTGGGAGCAGTTCTTC | - | TRBJ2-1 | TRBV29-1 | once
CASSPGRAFYGYTF | TGCGCCAGCAGCCCGGGTAGGGCCTTCTATGGCTACACCTTC | - | TRBJ1-2 | TRBV5-1 | -
CASSYGTDYGYTF | TGTGCCAGCAGCTATGGGACAGACTATGGCTACACCTTC | TRBD1 | TRBJ1-2 | TRBV7-9 | many
CASSPRTGNYNEQFF | TGTGCCAGCAGCCCCCGGACGGGTAACTACAATGAGCAGTTCTTC | - | TRBJ2-1 | TRBV11-2 | -
CASSRGGGTPSNEKLFF | TGCGCCAGCAGCCGAGGAGGGGGTACCCCTTCTAATGAAAAACTGTTTTTT | - | TRBJ1-4 | TRBV5-1 | -
CASSLGQGWDEQYF | TGTGCCAGCAGCTTGGGCCAGGGGTGGGACGAGCAGTACTTC | - | TRBJ2-7 | TRBV5-6 | once
CASSHPVTGPSTEAFF | TGTGCCAGCAGCCATCCGGTGACAGGGCCAAGTACTGAAGCTTTCTTT | TRBD1 | TRBJ1-1 | TRBV7-9 | -
CASSLSDRTGNTIYF | TGTGCCAGTAGTCTCTCAGACAGAACTGGAAACACCATATATTTT | - | TRBJ1-3 | TRBV19 | -
CASSFTIGTEAFF | TGTGCCAGCAGCTTTACAATAGGCACTGAAGCTTTCTTT | - | TRBJ1-1 | TRBV11-2 | -
CASSLYQGTYTF | TGTGCCAGCAGTTTATACCAGGGGACCTACACCTTC | - | TRBJ1-2 | TRBV28 | -
CASSQDSINYGYTF | TGCGCCAGCAGCCAGGACAGCATCAACTATGGCTACACCTTC | - | TRBJ1-2 | TRBV4-1 | -
CASKNTGGGVGEQYF | TGTGCCAGCAAAAACACCGGAGGGGGGGTTGGGGAGCAGTACTTC | - | TRBJ2-7 | TRBV5-6 | few
CASSWDSGGNTIYF | TGTGCCAGCAGTTGGGACAGTGGAGGAAACACCATATATTTT | TRBD1 | TRBJ1-3 | TRBV28 | -
CASSPDRGCEKLFF | TGTGCCAGCAGTCCCGACAGGGGTTGTGAAAAACTGTTTTTT | TRBD1 | TRBJ1-4 | TRBV6-1 | few
CASSRRGDTRNTEAFF | TGTGCCAGTAGTCGGCGAGGGGACACTAGAAACACTGAAGCTTTCTTT | - | TRBJ1-1 | TRBV19 | -
CASSPSDRGSETQYF | TGTGCCAGCTCACCATCGGACAGGGGGTCAGAGACCCAGTACTTC | TRBD1 | TRBJ2-5 | TRBV18 | few
CASSFGDRGLQETQYF | TGTGCCAGCAGCTTCGGAGACAGGGGGCTACAAGAGACCCAGTACTTC | TRBD1 | TRBJ2-5 | TRBV7-9 | few
CASSRPGLAAYNEQFF | TGTGCCAGCAGCCGACCCGGACTAGCGGCGTACAATGAGCAGTTCTTC | TRBD2 | TRBJ2-1 | TRBV28 | -
CASSSQASGVMHTRDTQYF | TGCGCCAGCAGCTCCCAAGCTAGCGGGGTAATGCACACACGAGATACGCAGTATTTT | TRBD2 | TRBJ2-3 | TRBV5-1 | -
CAWSVNGWGTETQYF | TGTGCCTGGAGTGTAAATGGGTGGGGGACAGAGACCCAGTACTTC | - | TRBJ2-5 | TRBV30 | -
CASSPDRDRVNEQFF | TGCGCCAGCAGCCCCGACAGGGACAGGGTAAATGAGCAGTTCTTC | TRBD1 | TRBJ2-1 | TRBV4-3 | -
CASSQGSLSTDTQYF | TGCGCCAGTTCCCAGGGGTCCCTAAGCACAGATACGCAGTATTTT | - | TRBJ2-3 | TRBV10-1 | -
CASSLLVSDSYEQYF | TGTGCCAGCAGCTTACTCGTTAGCGACTCCTACGAGCAGTACTTC | - | TRBJ2-7 | TRBV11-2 | -
CASRTHSTGGAKNTEAFF | TGTGCCAGCAGGACCCACAGCACAGGGGGCGCCAAGAACACTGAAGCTTTCTTT | TRBD1 | TRBJ1-1 | TRBV28 | -
CATSRGAGGLQETQYF | TGTGCCACCAGCAGAGGAGCGGGAGGCCTCCAAGAGACCCAGTACTTC | TRBD2 | TRBJ2-5 | TRBV15 | -
CASSQDEREGAKEQYF | TGTGCCAGCAGCCAAGATGAGCGGGAGGGCGCGAAAGAGCAGTACTTC | TRBD2 | TRBJ2-7 | TRBV14 | -
CATSPDPFNYGYTF | TGTGCCACCAGCCCAGATCCCTTTAACTATGGCTACACCTTC | - | TRBJ1-2 | TRBV15 | -
CATSSRRTSEETQYF | TGTGCCACCAGCAGCCGACGGACCTCTGAAGAGACCCAGTACTTC | - | TRBJ2-5 | TRBV15 | -
CASSQDSKGLQHF | TGCGCCAGCAGCCAAGATTCGAAGGGGCTCCAGCATTTT | - | TRBJ1-5 | TRBV4-1 | few
CASITPGLAGAYEQYF | TGTGCCAGCATAACTCCGGGACTAGCGGGAGCGTACGAGCAGTACTTC | TRBD2 | TRBJ2-7 | TRBV28 | -
CASSPGPRRNQPQHF | TGTGCCAGCAGCCCGGGACCGAGGCGCAATCAGCCCCAGCATTTT | - | TRBJ1-5 | TRBV7-2 | once
CASSLGGWAEQYF | TGTGCCAGCAGCTTAGGTGGATGGGCCGAGCAGTACTTC | - | TRBJ2-7 | TRBV7-9 | -
CASHPDRINTEAFF | TGTGCCAGCCACCCCGACAGGATTAACACTGAAGCTTTCTTT | - | TRBJ1-1 | TRBV27 | -
CASSALAGGINEQFF | TGTGCCAGCAGCGCACTAGCGGGAGGGATAAATGAGCAGTTCTTC | TRBD2 | TRBJ2-1 | TRBV7-7 | -
CAVHDRNTEAFF | TGTGCCGTCCACGACAGGAACACTGAAGCTTTCTTT | - | TRBJ1-1 | TRBV19 | -